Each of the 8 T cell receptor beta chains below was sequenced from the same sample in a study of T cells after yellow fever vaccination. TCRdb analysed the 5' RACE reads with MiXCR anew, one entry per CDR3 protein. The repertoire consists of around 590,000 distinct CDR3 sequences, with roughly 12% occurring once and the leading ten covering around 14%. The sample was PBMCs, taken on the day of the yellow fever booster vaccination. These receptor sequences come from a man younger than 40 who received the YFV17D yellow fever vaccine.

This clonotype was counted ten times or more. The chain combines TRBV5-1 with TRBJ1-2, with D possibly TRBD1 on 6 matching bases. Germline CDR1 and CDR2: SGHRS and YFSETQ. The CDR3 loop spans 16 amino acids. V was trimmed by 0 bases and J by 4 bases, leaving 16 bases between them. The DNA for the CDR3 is TGCGCCAGCAGCTTGGGGGGGGCCGGACGATCCTATGGCTACACCTTC. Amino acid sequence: CASSLGGAGRSYGYTF.

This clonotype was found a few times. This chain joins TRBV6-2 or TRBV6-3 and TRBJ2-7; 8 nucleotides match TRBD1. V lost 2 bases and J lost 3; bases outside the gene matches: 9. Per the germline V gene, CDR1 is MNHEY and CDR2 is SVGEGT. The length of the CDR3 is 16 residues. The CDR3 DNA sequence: TGTGCCAGCAGTTACCCAGGCAGGGGGCTTTTCTACGAGCAGTACTTC. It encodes CASSYPGRGLFYEQYF.

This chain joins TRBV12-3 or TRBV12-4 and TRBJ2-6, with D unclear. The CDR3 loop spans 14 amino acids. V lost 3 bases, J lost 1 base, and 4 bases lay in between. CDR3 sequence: CASSFLSGANVLTF. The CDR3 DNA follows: TGTGCCAGCAGTTTTCTGTCTGGGGCCAACGTCCTGACTTTC.

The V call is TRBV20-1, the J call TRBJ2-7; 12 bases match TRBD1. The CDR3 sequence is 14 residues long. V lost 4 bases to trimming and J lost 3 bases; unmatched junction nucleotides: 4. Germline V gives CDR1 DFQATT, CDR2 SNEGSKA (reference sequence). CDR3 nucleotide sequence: TGCAGTGCTATGGGGACAGGGGGCTACTACGAGCAGTACTTC. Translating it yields CSAMGTGGYYEQYF.

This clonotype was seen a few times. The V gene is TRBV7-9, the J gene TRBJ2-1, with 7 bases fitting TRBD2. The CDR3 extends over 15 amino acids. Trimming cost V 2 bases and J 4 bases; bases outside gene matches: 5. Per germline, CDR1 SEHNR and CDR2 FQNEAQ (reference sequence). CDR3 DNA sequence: TGTGCCAGCAGCTTAAGTCTAGCGGAATACAATGAGCAGTTCTTC. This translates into CASSLSLAEYNEQFF.

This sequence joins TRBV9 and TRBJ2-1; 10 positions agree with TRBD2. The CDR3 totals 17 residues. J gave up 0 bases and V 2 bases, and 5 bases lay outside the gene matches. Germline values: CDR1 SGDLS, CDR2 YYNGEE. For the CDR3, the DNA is TGTGCCAGCAGCGTGGGTAGCGGGAGGCCCTCCTACAATGAGCAGTTCTTC. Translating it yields CASSVGSGRPSYNEQFF.

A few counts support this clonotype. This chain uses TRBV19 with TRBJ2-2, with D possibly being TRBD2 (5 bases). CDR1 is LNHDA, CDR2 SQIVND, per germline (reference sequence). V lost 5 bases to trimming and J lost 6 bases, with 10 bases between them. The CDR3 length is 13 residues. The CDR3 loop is CASSPKRPGELFF. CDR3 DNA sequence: TGTGCCAGTAGTCCGAAGCGGCCCGGGGAGCTGTTTTTT.

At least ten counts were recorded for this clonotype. The CDR3, as DNA: TGTGCCAGCAGCTCCGCTCTAGGGGGCACCGGGGAGCTGTTTTTT. Translated, it gives CASSSALGGTGELFF. This sequence joins TRBV7-3 and TRBJ2-2; weak D call: TRBD1 (6 bases). This CDR3 is built from 15 residues. CDR1 is SGHTA, CDR2 FQGTGA, per germline. Between the trimmed V and J ends, which lost 4 bases and 4 bases, there was a span of 13 bases.